This entry describes one T cell receptor (beta chain). The clone's antigen remains unknown. Qualities for individual bases were not recorded, and no much larger clone is one base off. The sample is drawn from a study of blood T cells in healthy people across ages (dated by TCRdb to between 2015 and 2017). Describing the broader study: In model experiments, template switching captured roughly one uniquely barcoded TCR beta cDNA molecule for every two T cells. Using deep sequencing normalized with unique cDNA molecular identifiers, the study measured how TCR beta repertoire diversity changes with age. The donors were divided into four age groups: young (average around 17 years), middle-aged (approximately 41), aged (about 60) and long-lived (about 80). The study analyzed two additional independent replicas of 1 million unique cDNA reads from the same blood draw for two donors, one aged 18 to 30 and one aged 80 or older. The paper as a whole reports these results and caveats: Bulk unsorted PBMC profiling prevented conclusive comparison of naive and antigen-experienced compartments. There was a strong correlation between observed TCR beta diversity and the percentage of naive T cells measured by flow cytometry. Compared with the aged group, the long-lived group had more naive CD4+ T cells, fewer expanded clones and increased TCR diversity, suggesting age selection. Estimates of total diversity based on one million sequenced T cells were regarded as lower bounds and as underestimates. Observed TCR beta diversity per million T cells fell roughly linearly with age, and a significant reduction was already apparent by age about 43. Donor CMV infection status was unknown, potentially confounding age-related changes in expanded clonotypes.

The protocol used for the library was 5' RACE. The instrument given in TCRdb is Illumina HiSeq 2500. A second about 7 to 12 cycle PCR used a sample-barcoded 5' primer and a J-beta primer mix. A unique molecular identifier was introduced onto each TCR beta cDNA molecule by a template-switch 5' adaptor carrying 12 random nucleotides. Each sample yielded at least 3 million CDR3-containing paired-end reads. First-strand cDNA was synthesized from all RNA with the Mint cDNA synthesis kit, primed by a TRBC-specific oligonucleotide. Following uracil-DNA glycosylase treatment, all cDNA underwent a first 18-cycle PCR with the universal primers M1SS and BC2_uni_R. The study's own analysis went as follows. Normalization of each sample was performed by random selection of 1 million high-quality reads, each carrying a distinct molecular identifier. Reads sharing molecular identifiers were discarded rather than binned into consensus sequences. CDR3 identification, clonotype clustering and error correction used MiTCR with a Q25 quality threshold and the strictest error-elimination algorithm. Lower-bound total TCR beta diversity was estimated with a nonparametric unseen species model using Euler transformation. TCRdb's own reprocessing of the public reads used fastp at Q25 and MiXCR and kept productive beta chains. When rows share a CDR3 protein, they turn into one entry using the most common DNA and genes. TCRdb's processing, not the authors', yielded these V and J calls. The sample contains around 1,000,000 distinct CDR3 sequences, 20% to 25% of them found a single time. The top ten hold about 0.8% of the sample.

CDR1 and CDR2, looked up from the germline V gene, are ENHRY and SYGVKD. Its CDR3 holds 12 amino acids, cysteine through phenylalanine. Left in the record is the CDR3 DNA by itself, 36 bases read in frame from the first base. Donors were 40 or so systemically healthy Caucasian individuals from Russia aged roughly 6 to 100 years. Each donor gave around 9.8 milliliters of peripheral blood, collected into EDTA-treated Vacutainer tubes. Ficoll-Paque density-gradient centrifugation was used to isolate PBMCs, with at least 7 million obtained per sample. Trizol reagent was used to extract total RNA from the PBMCs, yielding at least 5 micrograms per sample. The percentages of naive CD45RAhigh/CD27high T cells were determined by flow cytometry on a PBMC aliquot from every donor. In addition, the sample was reused for a study of T cells of mothers and their children. Taken from the second paper: Nine systemically healthy Caucasian individuals, comprising three mothers and their six children, were included as donors. cDNA synthesis used all of the extracted RNA, with 1.5 ug of RNA in each 15 ul reaction. In the second PCR, the M1S primer added sample barcodes and 2-4 random nucleotides. Each mother yielded over 8.5 million TCR beta CDR3 reads and each child 2.5 million to 3.5 million reads. TCR recombination output is similarly shaped by thymic selection in related and unrelated pairs, with a minor effect exerted by inherited differences. Normalized repertoire overlap was always found to be slightly, but never significantly, higher in related mother-child pairs than in unrelated mother-child pairs. With a sensitivity of approximately 96 clones per million clonotypes, no persistent microchimeric T cell clones were detected. Deep NGS was used in the study to compare the TCR beta repertoires of mothers and children and to look for features that separate related mother-child pairs from unrelated individuals. On average, the children were roughly 11 +/- 4 years old, while the mothers were approximately 40 +/- 4 years old. After adapter ligation was performed with NEBNext reagents, the libraries were sequenced on an Illumina HiSeq 2000 with 100+100 nt paired-end reads. To prevent cross-contamination, the mother and child libraries were prepared one month apart and sequenced in separate runs. For each donor, between about 450,000 and 2,300,000 distinct TCR beta clonotypes were identified. Naive TCR beta clonotypes were estimated from low-frequency clonotypes matched to each donor's FACS-determined naive share, without sorting.

Source material: blood. The clonotype was recovered from a girl aged 2-15 years in good health. The chain uses TRBV10-3 and TRBJ2-5; too little of a D gene remains to name it. The J call may be in error: the DNA end matches TRBJ2-1 better. The bases read TGTGCCATCAGTGACCAGTCCCCTGAGCAGTTCTTC. The encoded protein is CAISDQSPEQFF.